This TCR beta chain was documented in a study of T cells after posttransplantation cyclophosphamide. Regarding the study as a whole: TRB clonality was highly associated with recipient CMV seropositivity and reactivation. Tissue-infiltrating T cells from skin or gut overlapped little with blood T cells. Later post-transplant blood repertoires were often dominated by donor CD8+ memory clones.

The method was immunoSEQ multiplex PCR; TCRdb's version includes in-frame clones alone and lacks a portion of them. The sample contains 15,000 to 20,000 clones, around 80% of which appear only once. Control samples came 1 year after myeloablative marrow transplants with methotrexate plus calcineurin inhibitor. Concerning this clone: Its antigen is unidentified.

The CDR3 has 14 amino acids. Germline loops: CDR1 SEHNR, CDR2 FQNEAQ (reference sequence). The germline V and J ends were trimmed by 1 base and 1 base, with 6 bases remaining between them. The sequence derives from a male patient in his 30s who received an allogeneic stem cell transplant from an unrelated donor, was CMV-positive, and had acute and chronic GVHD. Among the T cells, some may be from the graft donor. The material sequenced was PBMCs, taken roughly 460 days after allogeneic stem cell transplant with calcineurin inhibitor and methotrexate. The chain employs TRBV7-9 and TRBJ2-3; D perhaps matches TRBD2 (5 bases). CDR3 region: CASSLVGGTDTQYF. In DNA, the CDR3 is TGTGCCAGCAGCTTAGTCGGGGGCACAGATACGCAGTATTTT.